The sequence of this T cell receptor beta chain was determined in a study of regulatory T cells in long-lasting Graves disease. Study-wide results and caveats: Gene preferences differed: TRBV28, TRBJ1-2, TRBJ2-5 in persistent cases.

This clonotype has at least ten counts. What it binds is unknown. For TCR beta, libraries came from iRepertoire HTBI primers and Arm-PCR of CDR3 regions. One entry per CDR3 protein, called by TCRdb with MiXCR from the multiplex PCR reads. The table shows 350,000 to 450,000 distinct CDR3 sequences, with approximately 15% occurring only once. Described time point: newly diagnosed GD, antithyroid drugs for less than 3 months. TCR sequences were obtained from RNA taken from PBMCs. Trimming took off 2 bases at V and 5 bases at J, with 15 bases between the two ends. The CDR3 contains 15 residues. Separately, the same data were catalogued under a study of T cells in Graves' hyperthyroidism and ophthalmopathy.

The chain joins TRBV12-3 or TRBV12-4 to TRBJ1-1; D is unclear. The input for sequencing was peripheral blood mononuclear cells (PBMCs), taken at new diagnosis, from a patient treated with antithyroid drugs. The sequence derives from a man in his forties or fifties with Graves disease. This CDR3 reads CASSLSKGWGTEAFF. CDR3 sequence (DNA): TGTGCCAGCAGTTTATCTAAAGGGTGGGGAACTGAAGCTTTCTTT.